The sample holds one count of the clone carrying this T cell receptor (beta chain). This record belongs to a study of blood T cell repertoires in COVID-19. Clones were read by immunoSEQ multiplex PCR, and TCRdb kept only the in-frame ones, dropping some. The sample shows roughly 140,000 clones, more than 75% of them seen only once. Grouping used clinical history reported by participants in a survey and questionnaire. Recovered participants had two consecutive negative NP/OP PCR tests, healthcare professional clearance, or symptom resolution. Germline loops: CDR1 MNHEY, CDR2 SMNVEV (reference sequence). The length of the CDR3 is 13 residues. V dropped 3 bases and J dropped 2 bases, with 6 bases sitting between them.

Material: PBMCs or T cells enriched from blood (not recorded which). The chain joins TRBV27 to TRBJ2-3; D not certain. This receptor was identified in a man aged 60-69 years who had recovered from COVID-19. The CDR3 loop reads CASSFRLTDTQYF. DNA for the CDR3: TGTGCCAGCAGTTTCCGACTCACAGATACGCAGTATTTT.